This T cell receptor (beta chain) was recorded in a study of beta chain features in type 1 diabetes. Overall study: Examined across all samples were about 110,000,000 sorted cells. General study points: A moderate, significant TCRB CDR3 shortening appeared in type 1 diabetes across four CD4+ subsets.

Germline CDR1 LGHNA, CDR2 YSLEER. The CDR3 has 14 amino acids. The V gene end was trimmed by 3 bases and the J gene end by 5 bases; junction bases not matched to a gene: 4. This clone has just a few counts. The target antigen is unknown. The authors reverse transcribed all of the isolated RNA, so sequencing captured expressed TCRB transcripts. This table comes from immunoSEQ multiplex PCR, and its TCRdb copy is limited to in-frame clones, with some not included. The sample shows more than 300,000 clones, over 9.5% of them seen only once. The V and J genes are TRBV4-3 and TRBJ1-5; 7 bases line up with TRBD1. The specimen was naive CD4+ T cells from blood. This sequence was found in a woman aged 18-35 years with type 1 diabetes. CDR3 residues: CASSHRRGDQPQHF. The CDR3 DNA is TGCGCCAGCAGCCACCGCAGGGGGGATCAGCCCCAGCATTTT.